Below, 9 T cell receptor beta chains from the same sample are listed, as sequenced in a study of blood T cell repertoires in COVID-19. Sequenced by immunoSEQ multiplex PCR; TCRdb stores in-frame clones only, minus some. The table lists fewer than 120,000 clones, nearly 90% of them singletons. Input material: peripheral blood. The receptor set was obtained from a human donor in a cohort sampled during active COVID-19.

The chain joins TRBV7-9 to TRBJ2-1, with a possible D match to TRBD2 (6 bases). The CDR3 has 18 residues. V gave up 5 bases and J gave up 5 bases, with 25 bases separating them. CDR1 and CDR2 from the germline V gene are SEHNR and FQNEAQ (reference sequence). The CDR3 spells CASSNPRGGTIGNNEQFF. The CDR3 DNA reads as TGTGCCAGCAGCAATCCCCGGGGCGGGACGATCGGGAACAATGAGCAGTTCTTC.

V is TRBV6-5 and J is TRBJ2-7; 12 bases line up with TRBD2. Looked up from germline, CDR1 is MNHEY and CDR2 is SVGAGI. The CDR3 consists of 16 residues. V shed 2 bases and J 6 bases; nucleotides not matched to a gene: 8. The CDR3, as DNA: TGTGCCAGCAGTTACCGAGCTAGCGGGGGGGCCGTCGAGCAGTACTTC. Protein sequence: CASSYRASGGAVEQYF.

The chain recombines TRBV4-2 with TRBJ1-5; D gene uncertain. The V end was cut by 0 bases, the J end by 4 bases, with 10 bases between. This CDR3 is 15 amino acids long. CDR1 is LGHNA and CDR2 is YNFKEQ in the germline V gene. The DNA for the CDR3 is TGTGCCAGCAGCCAAGATGGTCACATTAATCAGCCCCAGCATTTT. This encodes CASSQDGHINQPQHF.

The genes are TRBV11-2 and TRBJ1-2, with 7 nucleotides matching TRBD1. The CDR3 length is 14 residues. V lost 5 bases, J lost 3 bases, and 6 bases stayed unmatched. Germline V lookup: CDR1 SGHAT, CDR2 FQNNGV. The CDR3 reads CASSRFQGDYGYTF. The CDR3 region has the DNA TGTGCCAGCAGCCGTTTTCAGGGGGACTATGGCTACACCTTC.

The chain is built from TRBV19 and TRBJ1-2; 11 bases line up with TRBD1. CDR1 and CDR2 (germline): LNHDA, SQIVND (reference sequence). This CDR3 spans 14 amino acids. Trimming removed 7 bases from V and 10 bases from J; junction bases left unmatched: 11. The CDR3 coding sequence is TGTGCCAGTACCGGCGGGGGACAGGGGGTTCTCTACACCTTC. Translation gives CASTGGGQGVLYTF.

The chain combines TRBV15 with TRBJ2-3, with 12 positions matching TRBD2. Germline loops: CDR1 LNHNV, CDR2 YYDKDF (reference sequence). The trim removed 7 bases at V and 3 bases at J, leaving 5 bases unmatched. The CDR3 length is 15 residues. The CDR3 loop is CATKETSGGTDTQYF. In DNA form, the CDR3 reads TGTGCCACCAAGGAGACTAGCGGGGGTACAGATACGCAGTATTTT.

V and J are TRBV5-1 and TRBJ2-5; TRBD1 aligns across 8 bases. CDR1 and CDR2 (germline): SGHRS, YFSETQ. This CDR3 region has 14 residues. V gave up 4 bases and J gave up 2 bases; unmatched junction bases: 4. The CDR3 spells CASSIGTGQETQYF. The DNA for the CDR3 is TGCGCCAGCAGCATTGGGACAGGACAAGAGACCCAGTACTTC. Full variable domain (missing parts from reference TRBV5-1 and TRBJ2-5): KAGVTQTPRYLIKTRGQQVTLSCSPISGHRSVSWYQQTPGQGLQFLFEYFSETQRNKGNFPGRFSGRQFSNSRSEMNVSTLELGDSALYLCASSIGTGQETQYFGPGTRLLVL.

This chain connects TRBV11-2 to TRBJ2-2; no reliable D call. Trimming removed 0 bases at V and 1 base at J, with 15 bases between. CDR3 size: 18 residues. CDR1 SGHAT and CDR2 FQNNGV come from the germline V gene. CDR3 residues: CASSLDRRTIWNTGELFF. The CDR3 DNA is TGTGCCAGCAGCTTAGATAGGAGAACTATATGGAACACCGGGGAGCTGTTTTTT. Drawing the rest from reference TRBV11-2 and TRBJ2-2, the complete variable domain is EAGVAQSPRYKIIEKRQSVAFWCNPISGHATLYWYQQILGQGPKLLIQFQNNGVVDDSQLPKDRFSAERLKGVDSTLKIQPAKLEDSAVYLCASSLDRRTIWNTGELFFGEGSRLTVL.

The V gene is TRBV7-9, the J gene TRBJ2-1; 9 nucleotides agree with TRBD2. With 4 bases clipped from V and 5 bases from J, the junction kept 15 bases outside the gene matches. This CDR3 has 18 amino acids. The germline gives CDR1 SEHNR, CDR2 FQNEAQ (reference sequence). The CDR3 DNA reads as TGTGCCAGCAGCTCCTCTCTAGCGGGGCCACCAAGGAACAATGAGCAGTTCTTC. Translation: CASSSSLAGPPRNNEQFF.